This paragraph reports one T cell receptor beta chain. The antigen remains undetermined. This record belongs to a study of cytomegalovirus exposure and HLA in healthy donors. Researchers ran the PCR with 60 Vbeta and 13 Jbeta primers. Profiled with immunoSEQ multiplex PCR; TCRdb holds only in-frame clones, not every one. The table shows some 63,000 clones, with approximately 80% occurring only once. V was pared by 2 bases and J by 3 bases, with 10 bases between. Per the germline V gene, CDR1 is SGHTA and CDR2 is FQGTGA. CDR3 size: 14 residues. Regarding the study as a whole: A few chains tied to CMV proved CMV antigen-specific in vitro. A later analysis linked a missense DCLRE1C variant to TCR beta V- and J-gene trimming. Cytomegalovirus status was reportedly diagnosed by the classifier with high specificity and sensitivity.

The rearrangement links TRBV7-3 to TRBJ1-1; D call uncertain. This sequence was found in a human donor in good health. The sequencing sample was made of PBMCs. The CDR3 is CASSLEEGDTEAFF. DNA of the CDR3: TGTGCCAGCAGCTTAGAGGAGGGAGACACTGAAGCTTTCTTT.